This T cell receptor beta chain is from a study of T cell responses to AZD1222 COVID-19 vaccine. Findings and caveats of the study: Spike as a whole was targeted by vaccine-associated CD4 TCRs, dominant at 160-218 and 743-854. Samples come after the peak T cell response, not at day 14. Nearly half of unique spike-specific TCRs reportedly avoided B.1.351 and B.1.1.7 mutated regions. A mostly white British donor set with more females was recruited, and clonal diversity was possibly underestimated.

CDR3 length: 13 amino acids. Of note for this clone: Its specificity is unknown.

TCRdb's copy holds only in-frame clones and misses some; the assay was immunoSEQ multiplex PCR. The sample includes some 100,000 clones, roughly 90% of them seen just once. This rearrangement joins TRBV21-1 to TRBJ1-5. TRBV21-1 is shown as a pseudogene. The sequenced sample was peripheral blood, obtained on day 0 of MenACWY control vaccination. This TCR was recovered from an adult in good health. CDR3 amino acids: CASSKEENQPQHF. The DNA of the CDR3 is TGTGCCAGCAGCAAAGAAGAGAATCAGCCCCAGCATTTT.